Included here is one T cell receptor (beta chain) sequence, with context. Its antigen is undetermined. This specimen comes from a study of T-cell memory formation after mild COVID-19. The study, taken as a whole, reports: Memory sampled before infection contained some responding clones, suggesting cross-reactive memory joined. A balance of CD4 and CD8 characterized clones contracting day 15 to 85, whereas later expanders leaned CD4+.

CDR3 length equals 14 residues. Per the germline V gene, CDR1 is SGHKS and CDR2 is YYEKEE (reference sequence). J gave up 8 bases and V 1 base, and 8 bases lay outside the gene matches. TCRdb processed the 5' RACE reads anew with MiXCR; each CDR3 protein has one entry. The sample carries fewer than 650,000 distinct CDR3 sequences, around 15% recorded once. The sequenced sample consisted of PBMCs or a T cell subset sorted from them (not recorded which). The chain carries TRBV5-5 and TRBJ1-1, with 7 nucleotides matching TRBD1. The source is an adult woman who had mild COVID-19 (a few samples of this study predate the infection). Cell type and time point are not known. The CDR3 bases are TGTGCCAGCAGCTTGACAGACAGGGAAGGCGAAGCTTTCTTT. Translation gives CASSLTDREGEAFF. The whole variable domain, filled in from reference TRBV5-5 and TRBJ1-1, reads DAGVTQSPTHLIKTRGQQVTLRCSPISGHKSVSWYQQVLGQGPQFIFQYYEKEERGRGNFPDRFSARQFPNYSSELNVNALLLGDSALYLCASSLTDREGEAFFGQGTRLTVV.